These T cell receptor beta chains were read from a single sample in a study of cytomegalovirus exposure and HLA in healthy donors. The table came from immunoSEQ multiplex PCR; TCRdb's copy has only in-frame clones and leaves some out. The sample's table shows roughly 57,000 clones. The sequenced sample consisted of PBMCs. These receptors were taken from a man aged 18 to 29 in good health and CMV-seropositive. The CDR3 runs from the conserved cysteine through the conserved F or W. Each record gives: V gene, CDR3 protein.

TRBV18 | CASSPQDRVPNEQFF
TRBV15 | CATSREEGTQYF
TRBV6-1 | CASSARPGLARSNEQFF
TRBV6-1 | CASSGQGGEETQYF
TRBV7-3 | CASSLGPRGATDTQYF
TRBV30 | CAWKRQGAGGGYTF
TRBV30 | CAWSVWAGGSYEQYF
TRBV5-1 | CASSLEGQAGNTIYF
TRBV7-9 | CASSPRVEEQYF
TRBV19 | CATRQIYGYTF
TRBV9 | CASSVLAEPNTGELFF
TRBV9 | CASSPYRGTEAFF
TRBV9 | CASSVEVVRGGGDTQYF
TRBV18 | CASSGDISYEQYF
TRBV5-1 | CASSSQGVAELSGNTIYF
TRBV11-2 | CASSLDWGPSNQPQHF
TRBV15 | CATSREFGGRAGSYEQYF
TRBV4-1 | CASSQGASGYQPQHF
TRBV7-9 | CASSFGGNEKLFF
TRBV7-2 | CASSSSYYEQYF
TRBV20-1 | CSARDFLSYTF
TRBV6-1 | CASSDMGPGPYEQYF
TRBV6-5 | CASSTTDSLNYGYTF
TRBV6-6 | CASTRDRDGYTF
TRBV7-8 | CASSLMVGAETQYF
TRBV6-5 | CASSYTGQGNTEAFF
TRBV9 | CASSANRQKNYGYTF
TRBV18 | CASSPGAPYNEQFF
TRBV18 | CASSPLGVGYQPQHF
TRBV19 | CASSIVRLAGGSSYNEQFF
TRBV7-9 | CASSPRARQDNSPLHF
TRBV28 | CASSLLSSGATYEQYF
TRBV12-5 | CASGLVLPGYNQPQHF
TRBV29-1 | CSVDRRDQLDTQYF
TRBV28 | CASSLVRGRRNTIYF
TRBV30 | CAWTARDWNNEQFF
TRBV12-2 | CASRSLPRDRDQPQHF
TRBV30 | CAWSFLAGGRDEQYF
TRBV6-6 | CASSYPGQGEGTEAFF
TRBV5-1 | CASSLSSYEQYF
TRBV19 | CASNDRFNTEAFF
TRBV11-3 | CASSLTSGSNTQYF
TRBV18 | CASSLQTSGRTNEQFF
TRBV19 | CASSSAGGPRETQYF
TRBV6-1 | CASSEAKGGRGNSPLHF